This T cell receptor beta chain was found in a study of blood T cell repertoires in COVID-19. The wider study: Material from acute and convalescent COVID-19 was sourced from the United States, Italy and Spain. From T cells, B-cell-depleted T cells, or PBMCs came the material, which was cDNA or gDNA.

The germline V gene encodes CDR1 MRHNA and CDR2 SNTAGT. The CDR3 covers 16 residues. V shed 5 bases and J shed 8 bases, with 22 bases lying between them. As processed by the authors: It was from reference gene primer amplification that nucleated cell counts were estimated. Data came from immunoSEQ multiplex PCR; TCRdb stores just in-frame clones and leaves some out. V and J calls and clone size are as listed in that table; D and trimming were resolved from the DNA. The sample yields some 100,000 clones, 85% to 90% seen once. The chain couples TRBV6-4 to TRBJ2-1, with TRBD2 as a possible D gene (6 bases). Sequenced input: peripheral blood. This TCR was recovered from a human donor in a cohort sampled during active COVID-19. The CDR3 loop reads CASSTKLAGRLDEQFF. The CDR3 region has the DNA TGTGCCAGCAGTACGAAACTAGCAGGGCGGCTTGATGAGCAGTTCTTC.